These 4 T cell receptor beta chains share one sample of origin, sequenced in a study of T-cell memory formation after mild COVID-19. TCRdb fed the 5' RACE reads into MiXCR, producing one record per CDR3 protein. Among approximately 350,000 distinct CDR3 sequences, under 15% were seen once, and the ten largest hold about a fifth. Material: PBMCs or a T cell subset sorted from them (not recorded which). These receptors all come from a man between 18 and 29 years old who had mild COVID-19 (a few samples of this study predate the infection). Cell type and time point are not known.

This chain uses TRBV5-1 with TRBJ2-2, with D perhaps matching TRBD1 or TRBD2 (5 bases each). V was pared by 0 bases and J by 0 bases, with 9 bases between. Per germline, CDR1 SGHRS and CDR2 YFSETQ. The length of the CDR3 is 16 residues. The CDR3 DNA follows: TGCGCCAGCAGCTTGGGCAGGGAGTCGAACACCGGGGAGCTGTTTTTT. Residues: CASSLGRESNTGELFF.

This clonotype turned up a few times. The CDR3 here is CASSFIATGELFF. DNA for the CDR3: TGTGCCAGCAGTTTTATTGCGACCGGGGAGCTGTTTTTT. The chain is built from TRBV12-3 or TRBV12-4 and TRBJ2-2; D remains ambiguous. The V end was cut by 3 bases, the J end by 5 bases, with 7 bases between. The CDR3 spans 13 residues.

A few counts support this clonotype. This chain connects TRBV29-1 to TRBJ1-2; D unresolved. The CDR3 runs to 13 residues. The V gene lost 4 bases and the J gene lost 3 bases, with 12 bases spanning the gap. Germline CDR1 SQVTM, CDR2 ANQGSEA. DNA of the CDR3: TGCAGCGTTGGCCAGGCCTCTCACTATGGCTACACCTTC. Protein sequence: CSVGQASHYGYTF. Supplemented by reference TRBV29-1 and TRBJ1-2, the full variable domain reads SAVISQKPSRDICQRGTSLTIQCQVDSQVTMMFWYRQQPGQSLTLIATANQGSEATYESGFVIDKFPISRPNLTFSTLTVSNMSPEDSSIYLCSVGQASHYGYTFGSGTRLTVV.

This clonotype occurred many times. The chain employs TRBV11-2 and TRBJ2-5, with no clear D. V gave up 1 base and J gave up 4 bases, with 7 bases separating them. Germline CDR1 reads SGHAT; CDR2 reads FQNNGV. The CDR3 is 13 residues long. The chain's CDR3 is CASSLVGVETQYF. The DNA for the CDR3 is TGTGCCAGCAGCTTAGTTGGGGTAGAGACCCAGTACTTC.